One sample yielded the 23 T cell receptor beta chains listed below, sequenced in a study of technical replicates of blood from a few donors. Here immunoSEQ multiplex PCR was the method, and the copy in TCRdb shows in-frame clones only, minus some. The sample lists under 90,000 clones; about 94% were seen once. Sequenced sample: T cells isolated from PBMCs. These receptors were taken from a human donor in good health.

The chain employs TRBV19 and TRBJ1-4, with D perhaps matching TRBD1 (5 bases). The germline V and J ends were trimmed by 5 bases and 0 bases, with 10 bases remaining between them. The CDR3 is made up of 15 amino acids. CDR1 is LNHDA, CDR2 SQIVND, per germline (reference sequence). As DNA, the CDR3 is TGTGCCAGTAGTGCCACGGGGGCAACTAATGAAAAACTGTTTTTT. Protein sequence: CASSATGATNEKLFF.

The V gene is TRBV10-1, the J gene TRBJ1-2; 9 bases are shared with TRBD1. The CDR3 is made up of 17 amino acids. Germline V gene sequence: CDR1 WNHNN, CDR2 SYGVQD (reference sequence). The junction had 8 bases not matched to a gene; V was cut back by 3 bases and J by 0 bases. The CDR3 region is CASSDQPGQGTNYGYTF. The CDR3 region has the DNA TGCGCCAGCAGTGATCAGCCTGGACAGGGGACTAACTATGGCTACACCTTC.

In nucleotides, the CDR3 is TGTGCCAGCAGCGGGATGAGTGGGCAGAGTGAAGCTTTCTTT. Its translation is CASSGMSGQSEAFF. This sequence joins TRBV9 and TRBJ1-1, with D uncertain. The V gene lost 3 bases and the J gene lost 7 bases, with 16 bases spanning the gap. The CDR3 is 14 amino acids. Germline CDR1 and CDR2: SGDLS and YYNGEE.

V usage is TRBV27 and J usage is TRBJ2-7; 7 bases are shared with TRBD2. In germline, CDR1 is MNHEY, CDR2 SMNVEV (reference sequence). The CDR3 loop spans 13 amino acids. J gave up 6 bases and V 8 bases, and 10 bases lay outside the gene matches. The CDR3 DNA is TGTGCCAGCGGGATTAGCGGGCTCCTCGAGCAGTACTTC. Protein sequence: CASGISGLLEQYF.

The CDR3 DNA reads as TGCGCCAGCAGCCCGGGACTATCTAACTACGAGCAGTACTTC. It specifies CASSPGLSNYEQYF. This chain connects TRBV5-1 to TRBJ2-7; TRBD2 matches at 7 bases. Per the germline V gene, CDR1 is SGHRS and CDR2 is YFSETQ. The CDR3 covers 14 residues. J lost 3 bases, V lost 4 bases, and 7 bases had no gene match.

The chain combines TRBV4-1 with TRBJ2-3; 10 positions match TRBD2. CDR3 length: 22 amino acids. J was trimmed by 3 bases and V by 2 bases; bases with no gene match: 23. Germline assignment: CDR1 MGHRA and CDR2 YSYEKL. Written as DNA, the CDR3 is TGCGCCAGCAGCCAACACAGATCGCCCCTAATTCCTAGCGGGAGTATGACAGATACGCAGTATTTT. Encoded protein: CASSQHRSPLIPSGSMTDTQYF.

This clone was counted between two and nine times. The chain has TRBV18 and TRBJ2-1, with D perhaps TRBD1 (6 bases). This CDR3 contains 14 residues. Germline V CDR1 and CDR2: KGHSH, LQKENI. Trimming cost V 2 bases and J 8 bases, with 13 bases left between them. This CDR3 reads CASSPIRGRDEQFF. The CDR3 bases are TGTGCCAGCTCACCAATCAGGGGCAGGGATGAGCAGTTCTTC.

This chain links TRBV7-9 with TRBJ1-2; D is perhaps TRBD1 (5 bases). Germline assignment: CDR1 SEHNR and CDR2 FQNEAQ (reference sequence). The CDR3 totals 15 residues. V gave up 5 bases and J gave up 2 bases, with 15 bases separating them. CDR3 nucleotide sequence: TGTGCCAGCAGCCATGCCGGGAGGGGAAACTATGGCTACACCTTC. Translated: CASSHAGRGNYGYTF.

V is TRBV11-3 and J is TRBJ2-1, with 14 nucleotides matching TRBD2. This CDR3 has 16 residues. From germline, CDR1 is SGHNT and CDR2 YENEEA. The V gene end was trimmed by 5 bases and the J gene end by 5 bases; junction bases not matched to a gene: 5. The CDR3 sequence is CASSPGLAGGHNEQFF. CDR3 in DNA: TGTGCCAGCAGCCCAGGACTAGCGGGAGGACACAATGAGCAGTTCTTC.

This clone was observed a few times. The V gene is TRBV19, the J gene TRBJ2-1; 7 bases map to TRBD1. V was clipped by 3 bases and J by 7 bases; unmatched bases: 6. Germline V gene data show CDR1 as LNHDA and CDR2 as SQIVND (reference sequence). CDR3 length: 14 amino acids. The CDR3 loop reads CASSIYQGENEQFF. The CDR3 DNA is TGTGCCAGTAGTATTTATCAGGGGGAGAATGAGCAGTTCTTC.

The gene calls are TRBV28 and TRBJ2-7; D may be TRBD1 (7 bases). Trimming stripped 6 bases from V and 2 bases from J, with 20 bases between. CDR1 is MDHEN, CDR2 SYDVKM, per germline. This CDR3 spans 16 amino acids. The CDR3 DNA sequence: TGTGCCAGCAGACGGGACTCCGGGACAGCAACCTACGAGCAGTACTTC. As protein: CASRRDSGTATYEQYF. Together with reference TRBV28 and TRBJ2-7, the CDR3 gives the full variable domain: DVKVTQSSRYLVKRTGEKVFLECVQDMDHENMFWYRQDPGLGLRLIYFSYDVKMKEKGDIPEGYSVSREKKERFSLILESASTNQTSMYLCASRRDSGTATYEQYFGPGTRLTVT.

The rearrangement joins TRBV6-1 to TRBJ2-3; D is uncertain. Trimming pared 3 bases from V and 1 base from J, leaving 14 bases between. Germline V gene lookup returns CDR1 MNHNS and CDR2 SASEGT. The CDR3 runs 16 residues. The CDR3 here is CASSDVGLWGTDTQYF. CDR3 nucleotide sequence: TGTGCCAGCAGTGACGTCGGGTTATGGGGCACAGATACGCAGTATTTT.

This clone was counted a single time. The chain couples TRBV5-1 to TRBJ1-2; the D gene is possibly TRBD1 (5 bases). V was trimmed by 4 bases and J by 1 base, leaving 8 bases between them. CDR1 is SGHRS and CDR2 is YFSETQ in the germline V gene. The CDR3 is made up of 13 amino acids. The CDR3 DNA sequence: TGCGCCAGCAGCCGTGACAGTAACTATGGCTACACCTTC. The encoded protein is CASSRDSNYGYTF.

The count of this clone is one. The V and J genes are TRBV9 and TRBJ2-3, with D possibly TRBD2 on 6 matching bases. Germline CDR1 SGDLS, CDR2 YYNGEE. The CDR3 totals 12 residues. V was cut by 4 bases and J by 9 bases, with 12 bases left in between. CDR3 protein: CASSLWGETQYF. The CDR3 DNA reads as TGTGCCAGCAGCCTATGGGGGGAGACGCAGTATTTT.

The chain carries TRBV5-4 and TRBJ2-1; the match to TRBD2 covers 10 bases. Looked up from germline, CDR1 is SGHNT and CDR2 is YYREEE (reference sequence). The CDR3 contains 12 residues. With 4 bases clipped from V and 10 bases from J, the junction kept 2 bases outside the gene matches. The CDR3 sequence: CASSRTSGEQFF. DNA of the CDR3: TGTGCCAGCAGCAGGACTAGCGGCGAGCAGTTCTTC.

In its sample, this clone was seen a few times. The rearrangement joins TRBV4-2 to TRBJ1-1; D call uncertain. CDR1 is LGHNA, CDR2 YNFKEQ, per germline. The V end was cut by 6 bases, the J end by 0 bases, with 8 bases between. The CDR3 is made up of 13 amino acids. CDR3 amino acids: CASSSTVNTEAFF. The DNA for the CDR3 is TGTGCCAGCAGTTCTACAGTGAACACTGAAGCTTTCTTT.

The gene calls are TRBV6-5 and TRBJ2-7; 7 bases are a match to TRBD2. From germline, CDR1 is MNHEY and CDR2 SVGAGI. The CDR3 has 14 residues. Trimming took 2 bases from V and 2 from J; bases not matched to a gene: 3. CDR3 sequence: CASSYQRGPYEQYF. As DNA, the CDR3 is TGTGCCAGCAGTTACCAGCGGGGCCCCTACGAGCAGTACTTC.

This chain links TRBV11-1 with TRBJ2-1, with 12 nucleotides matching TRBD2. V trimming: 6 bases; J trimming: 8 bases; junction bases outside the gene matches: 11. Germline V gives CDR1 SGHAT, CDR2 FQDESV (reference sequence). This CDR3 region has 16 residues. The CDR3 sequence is CASSRRVLAGGDEQFF. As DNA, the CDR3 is TGTGCCAGCAGTCGGAGAGTACTAGCGGGGGGAGATGAGCAGTTCTTC. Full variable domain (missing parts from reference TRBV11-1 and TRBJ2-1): EAEVAQSPRYKITEKSQAVAFWCDPISGHATLYWYRQILGQGPELLVQFQDESVVDDSQLPKDRFSAERLKGVDSTLKIQPAELGDSAMYLCASSRRVLAGGDEQFFGPGTRLTVL.

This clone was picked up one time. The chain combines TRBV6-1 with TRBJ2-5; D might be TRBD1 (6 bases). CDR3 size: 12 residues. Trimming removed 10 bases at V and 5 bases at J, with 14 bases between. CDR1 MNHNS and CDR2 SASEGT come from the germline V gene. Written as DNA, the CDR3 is TGTGCCACCTCCCCCCAGGGGGAGACCCAGTACTTC. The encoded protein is CATSPQGETQYF.

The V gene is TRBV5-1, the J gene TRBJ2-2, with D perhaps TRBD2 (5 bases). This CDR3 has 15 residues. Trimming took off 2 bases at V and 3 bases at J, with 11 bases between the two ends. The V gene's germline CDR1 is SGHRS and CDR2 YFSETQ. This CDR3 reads CASSFRGRDTGELFF. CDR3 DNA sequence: TGCGCCAGCAGCTTTCGGGGTCGTGACACCGGGGAGCTGTTTTTT.

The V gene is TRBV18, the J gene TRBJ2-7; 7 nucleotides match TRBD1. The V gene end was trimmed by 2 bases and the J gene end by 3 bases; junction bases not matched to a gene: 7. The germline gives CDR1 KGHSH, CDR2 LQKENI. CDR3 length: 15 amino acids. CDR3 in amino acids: CASSPEGGLGYEQYF. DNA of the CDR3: TGTGCCAGCTCACCAGAAGGGGGCCTAGGCTACGAGCAGTACTTC. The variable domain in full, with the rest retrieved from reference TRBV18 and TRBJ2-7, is NAGVMQNPRHLVRRRGQEARLRCSPMKGHSHVYWYRQLPEEGLKFMVYLQKENIIDESGMPKERFSAEFPKEGPSILRIQQVVRGDSAAYFCASSPEGGLGYEQYFGPGTRLTVT.

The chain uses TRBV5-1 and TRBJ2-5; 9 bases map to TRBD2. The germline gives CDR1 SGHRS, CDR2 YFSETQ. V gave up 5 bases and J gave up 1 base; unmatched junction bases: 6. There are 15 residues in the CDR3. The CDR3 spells CASRMASGTQETQYF. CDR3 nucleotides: TGCGCCAGCAGGATGGCTAGCGGGACCCAAGAGACCCAGTACTTC. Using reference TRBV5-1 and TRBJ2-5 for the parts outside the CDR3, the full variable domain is KAGVTQTPRYLIKTRGQQVTLSCSPISGHRSVSWYQQTPGQGLQFLFEYFSETQRNKGNFPGRFSGRQFSNSRSEMNVSTLELGDSALYLCASRMASGTQETQYFGPGTRLLVL.

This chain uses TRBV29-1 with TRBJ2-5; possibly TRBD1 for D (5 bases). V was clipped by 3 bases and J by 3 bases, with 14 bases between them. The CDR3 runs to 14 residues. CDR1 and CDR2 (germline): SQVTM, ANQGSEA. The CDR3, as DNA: TGCAGCGTTGATATGCGTGAGGACAAAGAGACCCAGTACTTC. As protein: CSVDMREDKETQYF.